The TCR beta chain described here comes from a study of CD8 T cells in Susac syndrome. CD8+ and CD4+ T cells from blood underwent TCR beta sequencing, which was carried out in a high-throughput format. The multiple sclerosis control cohort comprised treatment-naive individuals presenting with stable or active relapsing-remitting disease. About 0.5 to 1 ug RNA was reverse transcribed with random hexamers. Amplification of the TCR beta CDR3 was carried out by immunoSEQ multiplex PCR, which spanned a total of 54 Vbeta and 13 Jbeta segments. One entry per CDR3 protein results from TCRdb running MiXCR on the immunoSEQ multiplex PCR reads. The sample yields about 170,000 distinct CDR3 sequences, approximately 95% seen once. V gave up 1 base and J gave up 5 bases, with 11 bases separating them. Germline CDR1 and CDR2: SGHTA and FQGNSA. The CDR3 consists of 14 residues.

This sequence originates from a human donor with multiple sclerosis. The chain carries TRBV7-2 and TRBJ2-5; possibly TRBD2 for D (6 bases). The sequencing sample was made of CD4+ T cells from PBMCs. The CDR3 reads CASSLVIRGETQYF. Written as DNA, the CDR3 is TGTGCCAGCAGCTTAGTAATCCGGGGGGAGACCCAGTACTTC.